Listed here is a single T cell receptor beta chain. Its antigen is unknown. CDR1 and CDR2 from the germline V gene are MNHEY and SVGEGT. CDR3 length: 17 residues. The ends were cut back, 3 bases at V and 2 bases at J, with 18 bases in the middle. TCRdb called the RACE reads again in MiXCR, with one record for every CDR3 protein. The sample has 380,000 or so distinct CDR3 sequences, 5% to 6.5% seen once. Time point described: pre-sensitization, week 0. Indicated treatment: therapeutic diphenylcyclopropenone sensitization with weekly scalp DPC. The sample originates from a study of human T cells and chemical hapten exposure. Study-wide background: Chiefly female patients presented with alopecia areata, totalis or universalis.

Overall study findings and caveats: Expanded TCRs produced significantly more large CDR3 similarity clusters than controls did. No alteration of TCRs above 1 in 1000 frequency was seen with DPC sensitization.

This specimen consisted of whole blood, obtained in connection with sensitization to the hapten diphenylcyclopropenone (DPC). The sequence was collected from a woman aged 18-29 years with alopecia areata. Some clones in this sample may be carry-over from other donors' samples. This rearrangement joins TRBV6-2 or TRBV6-3 to TRBJ2-3; no clear D. CDR3 protein: CASSYRASRLHTDTQYF. DNA of the CDR3: TGTGCCAGCAGTTATCGAGCCAGCCGCTTACACACAGATACGCAGTATTTT.